The rows below give T cell receptor beta chains drawn from one sample of a study of OX40 agonist ivuxolimab in advanced cancers. Assay used: immunoSEQ multiplex PCR; TCRdb lists only in-frame clones, some missing. This sample carries 70,000 to 95,000 clones, around four fifths of them seen once, and the ten largest clones take about 0.8%. Material: CD4+ or CD8+ T cells sorted from blood, obtained in a trial of the OX40 agonist ivuxolimab. The receptors originated from an adult with an advanced solid tumor such as melanoma, head and neck, liver or kidney cancer. The CDR3 runs from the conserved cysteine through the conserved F or W. The D gene is left open where the match is weak. Rows may omit the clone size; those that give it use once, few, many or a size class.

d_call j_call clone_size v_call cdr3_aa cdr3_nt
TRBD2 TRBJ2-2 NA TRBV6-1 CASSSGLAGAGELFF TGTGCCAGCAGCTCGGGACTAGCGGGAGCCGGGGAGCTGTTTTTT
TRBD1 TRBJ2-1 NA TRBV7-9 CASSLRQGVDEQFF TGTGCCAGCAGCCTCCGACAGGGTGTTGATGAGCAGTTCTTC
NA TRBJ1-4 NA TRBV5-1 CASSSAPGEKLFF TGCGCCAGCAGCTCTGCCCCGGGCGAAAAACTGTTTTTT
TRBD1 TRBJ2-5 NA TRBV2 CASSEGNRGLETQYF TGTGCCAGCAGTGAAGGGAACAGGGGGCTCGAGACCCAGTACTTC
TRBD2 TRBJ2-7 NA TRBV19 CASSLASGSYEQYF TGTGCCAGTAGTCTGGCTAGCGGGAGTTACGAGCAGTACTTC
NA TRBJ1-3 NA TRBV7-2 CASSSSGQTGNTIYF TGTGCCAGCAGCTCCTCTGGGCAGACTGGAAACACCATATATTTT
NA TRBJ1-2 NA TRBV7-2 CASSLGQGHIDYGYTF TGTGCCAGCAGCTTAGGGCAGGGTCATATTGACTATGGCTACACCTTC
NA TRBJ1-1 NA TRBV29-1 CSVGPGRGEAFF TGCAGCGTTGGTCCGGGTAGGGGTGAAGCTTTCTTT
TRBD1 TRBJ2-7 NA TRBV23-1 CASSQSLGQGYEQYF TGCGCCAGCAGTCAATCACTAGGACAGGGGTACGAGCAGTACTTC
NA TRBJ2-1 NA TRBV18 CASSPRGGANEQFF TGTGCCAGCTCACCACGAGGGGGAGCTAATGAGCAGTTCTTC
NA TRBJ2-5 NA TRBV21-1 CASTLDGTGGEETQYF TGTGCCAGCACCCTCGACGGGACAGGGGGCGAAGAGACCCAGTACTTC
NA TRBJ2-7 NA TRBV4-1 CASSPSLPRNYEQYF TGCGCCAGCAGCCCGTCCCTCCCTCGGAACTACGAGCAGTACTTC
NA TRBJ2-7 NA TRBV6-6 CASSYEVYYEQYF TGTGCCAGCAGTTACGAGGTTTACTACGAGCAGTACTTC
NA TRBJ2-1 NA TRBV5-1 CASSRESSYNEQFF TGCGCCAGCAGTCGGGAGAGCTCCTACAATGAGCAGTTCTTC
TRBD2 TRBJ2-5 NA TRBV15 CATSRDGGGQETQYF TGTGCCACCAGCAGAGATGGGGGGGGTCAGGAGACCCAGTACTTC
TRBD2 TRBJ2-1 NA TRBV18 CASSPIAGESFF TGTGCCAGCTCACCGATAGCGGGAGAAAGTTTCTTC
NA TRBJ1-1 few TRBV5-1 CASRSGTSNTEAFF TGCGCCAGCAGGTCCGGGACGTCGAACACTGAAGCTTTCTTT
TRBD1 TRBJ2-7 few TRBV10-2 CASNPGQGGREQYF TGCGCCAGCAACCCTGGACAGGGCGGTAGGGAGCAGTACTTC
TRBD1 TRBJ2-7 NA TRBV5-1 CASSSQGVPYEQYF TGCGCCAGCAGCTCACAGGGGGTTCCCTACGAGCAGTACTTC
TRBD2 TRBJ2-3 once TRBV11-3 CASSFTSGRGIDTQYF TGTGCCAGCAGCTTTACTAGCGGGAGGGGTATAGATACGCAGTATTTT
TRBD2 TRBJ2-7 NA TRBV5-6 CASSSQYLAGEALYEQYF TGTGCCAGCAGCTCACAATATTTAGCGGGAGAGGCCCTGTACGAGCAGTACTTC
NA TRBJ1-2 NA TRBV6-1 CASGMGDIFYGYTF TGTGCCAGCGGGATGGGAGACATCTTCTATGGCTACACCTTC
NA TRBJ1-2 NA TRBV2 CASSGEGILYGYTF TGTGCCAGCAGTGGCGAAGGGATCCTCTATGGCTACACCTTC
NA TRBJ1-4 NA TRBV11-2 CASSLGVFEKLFF TGTGCCAGCAGCCTCGGTGTGTTTGAAAAACTGTTTTTT
TRBD1 TRBJ2-7 NA TRBV6-4 CASSDTYRTGEDEQYF TGTGCCAGCAGTGACACGTACCGGACAGGGGAAGATGAGCAGTACTTC
TRBD1 TRBJ2-7 NA TRBV5-4 CASNGRGSHEQYF TGTGCCAGCAACGGCAGGGGGTCCCACGAGCAGTACTTC
TRBD2 TRBJ2-7 NA TRBV6-5 CASSYSGTSGMYEQYF TGTGCCAGCAGTTACTCGGGGACTAGCGGGATGTACGAGCAGTACTTC
TRBD1 TRBJ1-3 NA TRBV6-6 CASSRGGQVSGNTIYF TGTGCCAGCAGTCGAGGGGGACAGGTCTCTGGAAACACCATATATTTT
NA TRBJ2-3 NA TRBV5-1 CASSSKDTQYF TGCGCCAGCAGCTCCAAAGATACGCAGTATTTT
TRBD1 TRBJ2-3 NA TRBV28 CASSLDRVRTDTQYF TGTGCCAGCAGTCTTGACAGGGTCAGAACAGATACGCAGTATTTT
TRBD2 TRBJ2-7 NA TRBV27 CASSFAASGTYEQYF TGTGCCAGCAGTTTCGCGGCTAGCGGTACCTACGAGCAGTACTTC
NA TRBJ1-4 once TRBV19 CASLERGEKLFF TGTGCCAGTCTTGAGCGGGGCGAAAAACTGTTTTTT
TRBD1 TRBJ2-2 NA TRBV29-1 CSVKGQGITGELFF TGCAGCGTTAAGGGACAGGGGATCACCGGGGAGCTGTTTTTT
NA TRBJ1-2 NA TRBV5-4 CASTPSKGQVYGYTF TGTGCCAGCACCCCGTCGAAGGGGCAGGTATATGGCTACACCTTC
NA TRBJ2-7 NA TRBV11-3 CASSLESSLGTVGYEQYF TGTGCCAGCAGCTTAGAATCTTCGTTAGGGACGGTAGGATACGAGCAGTACTTC
NA TRBJ1-2 few TRBV28 CASSFQGRGYTF TGTGCCAGCAGTTTTCAGGGTCGCGGCTACACCTTC
NA TRBJ1-3 NA TRBV18 CASSQSRDSGNTIYF TGTGCCAGCTCACAAAGTAGGGACTCTGGAAACACCATATATTTT
NA TRBJ1-2 NA TRBV5-1 CASSLGWGNYGYTF TGCGCCAGCAGCTTAGGCTGGGGAAACTATGGCTACACCTTC
TRBD1 TRBJ1-2 NA TRBV5-4 CASRDTGDYYGYTF TGTGCCAGCAGGGATACAGGGGATTATTATGGCTACACCTTC
NA TRBJ2-2 once TRBV4-3 CASSQDMPGRRELFF TGCGCCAGCAGCCAAGATATGCCGGGCCGCCGGGAGCTGTTTTTT
NA TRBJ2-2 NA TRBV11-2 CASSLGQDRLLTGELFF TGTGCCAGCAGCTTAGGACAGGACAGACTTCTCACCGGGGAGCTGTTTTTT
NA TRBJ2-7 NA TRBV7-2 CASSLVASDSYEQYF TGTGCCAGCAGCTTAGTGGCTAGCGACAGTTACGAGCAGTACTTC
NA TRBJ1-1 NA TRBV14 CASSQWTVMNTEAFF TGTGCCAGCAGCCAATGGACAGTAATGAACACTGAAGCTTTCTTT
TRBD1 TRBJ1-6 NA TRBV7-8 CASSFSTGVNSPLHF TGTGCCAGCAGCTTCTCGACAGGGGTCAATTCACCCCTCCACTTT